The text below deals with one T cell receptor beta chain. Its antigen is still unknown. Base qualities are not at hand, and no much larger clone is one base apart. The method was the immunoSEQ multiplex PCR assay. For the multiplex PCR, a mixture combining 60 forward primers for TCR Vbeta segments and 13 reverse primers for TCR Jbeta segments was used. The CDR3 region of rearranged TCR beta genes was amplified from genomic DNA with a multiplex PCR assay. The Illumina HiSeq System was used to sequence the amplified TCR beta libraries as 87-base-pair reads. Under the source paper's analysis protocol: A later analysis tallied about 77 million unique TCR beta chains across the 700 or so repertoires, and approximately 11 million of those chains were shared by two or more donors. A nearest-neighbor algorithm error-corrected the raw reads and collapsed the reads into unique sequences, merging closely related sequences to remove PCR and sequencing errors. CDR3 sequences were aligned to IMGT reference sequences to assign V, D and J gene segments. Each retained sequence needed at least a six-nucleotide match to both a V gene segment and a J gene segment. Rearrangements were called productive when the CDR3 lacked stop codons and stayed in frame with V and J; all others were non-productive. Following IMGT convention, CDR3 was defined as the stretch from the second conserved V-encoded cysteine up to the conserved J-encoded phenylalanine. Sequences without an unambiguous match to a single V gene segment were excluded from the earlier analysis of 450 to 650 of the donors. In an earlier analysis of approximately 590 of the donors, V segments were called functional above 56.7% productive rearrangements and were called segregating when the between-donor standard deviation exceeded 5%. A statistical classification framework was built for diagnosing cytomegalovirus status from the catalog of TCR beta chain sequences. V and J gene assignment, in a later analysis, came from comparing TCR nucleotide sequences with IMGT/GENE-DB human TR gene sequences. A later analysis assigned CDR3 sequences and most-parsimonious VDJ recombination scenarios with the TCRdist pipeline. In a later analysis, every TCR beta chain was defined by the combination of its CDR3 amino acid sequence and its V-gene family, and reads without a unique V-gene family were dropped. In a later analysis, approximately 590 highly shared, low-generation-probability nucleotide sequences were removed to address suspected cross-contamination and a sequencing artifact. In a later analysis, a clonal expansion index for each public chain was calculated from normalized within-repertoire ranks of inferred template counts. In a later analysis, generation probabilities were computed using a VDJ recombination model fitted to out-of-frame rearrangements, and the results were checked against IGoR. In a later analysis, TCR-TCR, TCR-HLA and TCR-CMV co-occurrence was scored with hypergeometric tests, and a repertoire-size bias correction was applied to TCR pairs. A later analysis estimated false discovery rates by permuting HLA or CMV assignments 20 times. In a later analysis, co-occurring TCRs were grouped with DBSCAN, and TCRdist sequence similarity was added when clustering was performed within HLA-allele-positive subsets. Co-occurrence clustering excluded repertoires with fewer than 30,000 or more than 120,000 public chains, plus five with anomalous nucleotide sharing. Sourced from immuneACCESS, this table was stored by TCRdb with only in-frame sequences that have V and J called. A share of the clones is absent; for the studies checked, an unresolved V gene accounts for under half, and the remainder has no known explanation. For V, J and clone size, that table is used; D and trimming come from the DNA. The sample table contains approximately 200,000 clones; only one count was recorded for 70% to 80% of them. The top ten hold 0.2% to 0.25% of the sample.

In total, just over 650 healthy bone marrow donors made up the cohort. Cohort members were all nominally healthy when sampled, although unrecorded immune exposures were likely present. The donor was CMV seronegative and was included in the group of under 450 seronegative cohort members. Every donor gave a peripheral blood sample, and the peripheral blood mononuclear cells from that sample were used for TCR beta sequencing. Genomic DNA was extracted from the blood cell samples with the Qiagen DNeasy Blood Extraction Kit. From cysteine to phenylalanine, the CDR3 is 15 amino acids long. Only the CDR3 part of the read is kept: 45 bases, read in frame from the first base. The germline V gene yields WSHSY for CDR1 and SAAADI for CDR2. Trimming takes 7 bases off V and 2 bases off J; junction bases not matched to a gene: 8. The sample belongs to a study of cytomegalovirus exposure and HLA in healthy donors listed by TCRdb under 2017. In the study overall: An earlier analysis of 587 of the donors reported under 300 Gb of sequence data and 100 million to 120 million unique TCR beta sequences obtained from approximately 180 million T cells. An early release covering just under 650 HLA-typed donors comprised 250 to 350 gigabases of sequencing data and around 85 million unique TCR sequences. Of the roughly 400 genotyped donors, over 65% fell in the genetic ancestry cluster associated with self-reported Caucasian donors. The aim of the study was to test whether cataloging public T cell receptors could identify signatures of past pathogen exposure. Using immunosequencing, the study profiled T cell repertoires from about 650 subjects and related those repertoires to cytomegalovirus serostatus. In addition to the first cohort of 500 to 850 subjects, a separate validation cohort of 100 to 150 different subjects was used. High-throughput TCR immunosequencing, statistical association of individual TCRs with disease status, and machine learning were combined to predict cytomegalovirus infection status. A later analysis re-analyzed previously published TCR beta repertoires from 666 donors and added high-resolution HLA genotyping to study TCR occurrence patterns. Rather than drawing on any new phenotypic data, the later analysis identified candidate immune exposures from TCR beta sequences and the way those sequences occurred across donors. An earlier analysis of nearly 600 of the donors applied high-throughput TCR beta sequencing to assess whether each TCR beta V gene segment acted as functional or pseudogenic. Donor age, sex, ethnicity and CMV serostatus were compiled together with the repertoire data. Genome-wide SNP genotypes for about 55% of the roughly 670 donors were used in a later genetic analysis, which treated that subset as a discovery cohort. Every repertoire in the discovery cohort had been generated on one and the same sequencing platform. Both class I and class II loci were covered by HLA typing, at four-digit resolution. The number of donors typed differed by locus, with about 629-630 for A, B, C, DRB1 and DQB1, roughly 520 for DQA1, about 610 for DPA1, and some 470 for DPB1. Roughly five DR-DQ haplotypes were treated as single units for association and clustering because of strong linkage in the cohort. Among 398 genotyped donors of the cohort, an average of around 240,000 unique TCR beta nucleotide sequences were sequenced per donor, roughly 18% of them non-productive. The study at large found these results: A total of 150 or so TCR beta chains were listed by the study as associated with cytomegalovirus. Across donors, most TCR sequences were observed very rarely, whereas some public TCRs were present in many individuals. Cytomegalovirus status was reported to be diagnosed by the classifier with high specificity and sensitivity in both the original and validation cohorts. Correlated functional status among segregating V segments might be attributable to linkage disequilibrium, but an unknown experimental factor could not be ruled out. Presence/absence analyses assumed roughly uniform sequencing depth across donors, an assumption that may not hold. The sequencing pipeline was judged likely to have produced a cluster of highly shared sequence variants as a technical artifact. In a later analysis, TCR association rates were found to vary across HLA loci, with the most associated TCRs seen for DRB1 alleles and the fewest for HLA-C alleles. In a later analysis, most CMV-associated TCR beta chains were found to appear HLA-restricted, with HLA associations seemingly driven largely by CMV exposure. The 87-base-pair reads could not distinguish some IMGT-functional V segments, including TRBV6-2 and TRBV6-3, so those segments were excluded. A further reported finding was that TCR beta sequences accurately predicted the HLA-A and HLA-B alleles for most subjects in the first cohort. In an earlier analysis of about 540 of the donors, most TCR beta V segments were observed in productive rearrangements about 87% or about 30% of the time, broadly matching IMGT annotations. For the cohort, immune exposure information was limited to CMV serostatus. HLA typing was unavailable for some donors at each locus, so association tests used only the typed subset. A later analysis found that HLA-associated TCR beta chains were more clonally expanded and had lower generation probabilities than equally common non-associated chains. Compared with the approximately 600-donor mean, donors in an Asian-associated ancestry cluster had fewer N-insertions in productive TCRs, according to a later genetic analysis. Assigning TCR associations to individual alleles was difficult when HLA alleles, especially DR and DQ, strongly co-occurred. A later analysis reported that several top co-occurrence clusters appeared linked to parvovirus B19, influenza, CMV and Epstein-Barr virus. This cohort had only TCR beta chains sequenced, and the lack of alpha or paired-chain data limited which features could be detected. In a later genetic analysis, a missense DCLRE1C variant was associated with V-gene and J-gene trimming of TCR beta chains, and the association was replicated in an independent cohort. In vitro tests confirmed that three of the cytomegalovirus-associated TCR beta chains recognize cytomegalovirus antigens. The earlier analysis of around 600 of the donors excluded approximately 15 rarely observed V segments, including chromosome 9 orphons, because counts were too low. Specific HLA alleles were associated with 18,000 or so TCR beta sequences at a false discovery rate of 0.05 in a later analysis. It was suggested by the authors that the approach could potentially be generalized to other disease states and immunological phenotypes.

This sequence originates from a girl aged 2-10 years in good health and CMV-seronegative. The chain links TRBV10-2 with TRBJ2-7; 10 of the junction bases match TRBD2. Sample: PBMCs. The CDR3 protein sequence reads: CASKQRGGAPYEQYF. The base sequence is TGCGCCAGCAAACAGCGGGGGGGTGCCCCCTACGAGCAGTACTTC.